The clone carrying this TCR beta chain was observed a few times. Its matching antigen is unknown. The record originates from a study of CD8 T cells in ankylosing spondylitis. One entry per CDR3 protein, called by TCRdb with MiXCR from the 5' RACE reads. Of around 140,000 distinct CDR3 sequences in the sample, roughly 17% were seen once. Broader study findings: Among TCR beta sequences, a motif of under ten highly homologous variants appeared characteristic of ankylosing spondylitis blood.

This CDR3 has 14 amino acids. Germline V gene data show CDR1 as LGHNA and CDR2 as YNFKEQ. The J segment lost 10 bases and the V segment lost 4 bases, leaving 8 bases of the junction unmatched. This sequence was found in a male donor with ankylosing spondylitis. The specimen was blood, either unsorted or a sorted T cell fraction (not recorded which). The V gene is TRBV4-2, the J gene TRBJ2-1, with 9 bases lining up with TRBD1. The CDR3 loop is CASSPSTGGLEQFF. The CDR3 DNA reads as TGTGCCAGCAGCCCGTCTACAGGGGGCCTAGAGCAGTTCTTC.